The clone carrying this TCR beta chain has a count of ten or more. Its antigen is still unknown. V lost 5 bases, J lost 6 bases, and 30 bases lay in between. The germline V gene has CDR1 SEHNR and CDR2 FQNEAQ (reference sequence). This CDR3 region has 19 residues. MiXCR, run by TCRdb on the reads, gives a single entry per CDR3 protein. The table shows some 940,000 distinct CDR3 sequences, with around 31% occurring only once. This specimen comes from a study of T cell repertoires in cytomegalovirus infection. Overall study: Peptides in the study included HLA-C-restricted and HLA-B-restricted CMV epitopes. Signatures in public TCR beta sequences pointed to both CMV infection and matching HLA type. General study results and limits: Of the TCR beta families, the public ones yielded a cumulative frequency that identified carriers of CMV plus the relevant HLA. HLA-C-restricted TCR beta clonotypes specific for CMV led the ex vivo response.

The sequence came from a human donor in good health (CMV status not recorded). Some clones in this sample may be carry-over from other donors' samples. Sequenced material: cultured CD8+ T cells from PBMCs, taken from culture after CMV antigen stimulation. The chain has TRBV7-9 and TRBJ2-3, with D possibly being TRBD2 (6 bases). The CDR3 DNA sequence: TGTGCCAGCAGCAAACAAGGGATCTGGCTCGGGAGACTAACGGATACGCAGTATTTT. It yields the protein CASSKQGIWLGRLTDTQYF.